Shown below are 9 T cell receptor beta chains from a single sample sequenced in a study of blood T cells in healthy people across ages. Alongside a J-beta primer mix, a sample-barcoded 5' primer served in a second PCR lasting roughly 6 to 12 cycles. TCRdb re-called the 5' RACE reads through MiXCR, storing one row per CDR3 protein. Here the sample spans 780,000 or so distinct CDR3 sequences, roughly 56% being singletons. Source material: blood. These TCRs come from a man aged 35 to 55 in good health.

This clonotype has a single count. The chain couples TRBV10-3 to TRBJ2-2, with 10 bases that match TRBD2. The CDR3 runs 13 residues. The V gene's germline CDR1 is ENHRY and CDR2 SYGVKD. Unmatched junction bases numbered 6, after V lost 10 bases and J lost 7 bases. CDR3 sequence reads: CATGTSVGGELFF. The CDR3 DNA sequence: TGTGCCACCGGGACTAGCGTTGGCGGGGAGCTGTTTTTT.

The sample holds one count of this clonotype. The chain is built from TRBV10-3 and TRBJ1-1, with D uncertain. Looked up from germline, CDR1 is ENHRY and CDR2 is SYGVKD. There are 14 residues in the CDR3. Between the trimmed V and J ends, which lost 6 bases and 2 bases, there was a span of 13 bases. The CDR3 DNA is TGTGCCATCAGGATTCAGACGGAAAACACTGAAGCTTTCTTT. Protein product: CAIRIQTENTEAFF.

The chain employs TRBV12-3 or TRBV12-4 and TRBJ2-5; TRBD1 matches 9 bases. The CDR3 has 16 residues. V lost 6 bases to trimming and J lost 4 bases; unmatched junction nucleotides: 12. The CDR3 loop is CASSLEPTGGTETQYF. CDR3 DNA: TGTGCCAGCAGCCTCGAGCCAACAGGGGGCACAGAGACCCAGTACTTC.

The genes are TRBV20-1 and TRBJ2-7, with D unclear. CDR1 is DFQATT and CDR2 is SNEGSKA in the germline V gene (reference sequence). Trimming removed 6 bases at V and 0 bases at J, with 12 bases between. The CDR3 has 13 residues. The CDR3: CSAPGSSSYEQYF. CDR3 sequence (DNA): TGCAGTGCCCCCGGCAGCAGCTCCTACGAGCAGTACTTC.

Only one count was recorded for this clonotype. The CDR3 DNA reads as TGTGCCAGCTCTCCTTCCCCAGCCGAACGAATCACCGGGGAGCTGTTTTTT. It is translated as CASSPSPAERITGELFF. This rearrangement joins TRBV18 to TRBJ2-2; no firm D call. The germline gives CDR1 KGHSH, CDR2 LQKENI. V gave up 6 bases and J gave up 4 bases, with 21 bases separating them. This CDR3 is built from 17 residues.

The CDR3 nucleotides read TGTGCCAGCGGCGGGGCTAGCGGACAAGAGACCCAGTACTTC. Translation gives CASGGASGQETQYF. The chain employs TRBV28 and TRBJ2-5; 7 bases are a match to TRBD2. Germline V lookup: CDR1 MDHEN, CDR2 SYDVKM. V dropped 8 bases and J dropped 2; count of bases not matched to a gene: 8. This CDR3 contains 14 residues.

The gene calls are TRBV29-1 and TRBJ2-3, with a tentative D call TRBD2 (5 bases). V lost 6 bases to trimming and J lost 2 bases, with 12 bases between them. There are 13 residues in the CDR3. Germline CDR1 and CDR2: SQVTM and ANQGSEA. CDR3: CSVGWEHTDTQYF. The CDR3 region has the DNA TGCAGCGTGGGGTGGGAGCACACAGATACGCAGTATTTT.

The CDR3 nucleotides read TGTGCCAGCAGCCCCTCAGACAGTTCTCTTGGCAATGAGCAGTTCTTC. As protein: CASSPSDSSLGNEQFF. V and J are TRBV28 and TRBJ2-1; D might be TRBD1 (5 bases). CDR3 size: 16 residues. Trimming removed 6 bases at V and 6 bases at J, with 21 bases between. CDR1 MDHEN and CDR2 SYDVKM come from the germline V gene.

J is TRBJ1-2 and V is TRBV20-1, with TRBD1 as a possible D gene (6 bases). V lost 7 bases to trimming and J lost 4 bases, with 13 bases between them. Germline values: CDR1 DFQATT, CDR2 SNEGSKA (reference sequence). This CDR3 comprises 12 residues. The DNA for the CDR3 is TGCAGTGTTACAGGAGGGGGCTATGGCTACACCTTC. Protein product: CSVTGGGYGYTF.